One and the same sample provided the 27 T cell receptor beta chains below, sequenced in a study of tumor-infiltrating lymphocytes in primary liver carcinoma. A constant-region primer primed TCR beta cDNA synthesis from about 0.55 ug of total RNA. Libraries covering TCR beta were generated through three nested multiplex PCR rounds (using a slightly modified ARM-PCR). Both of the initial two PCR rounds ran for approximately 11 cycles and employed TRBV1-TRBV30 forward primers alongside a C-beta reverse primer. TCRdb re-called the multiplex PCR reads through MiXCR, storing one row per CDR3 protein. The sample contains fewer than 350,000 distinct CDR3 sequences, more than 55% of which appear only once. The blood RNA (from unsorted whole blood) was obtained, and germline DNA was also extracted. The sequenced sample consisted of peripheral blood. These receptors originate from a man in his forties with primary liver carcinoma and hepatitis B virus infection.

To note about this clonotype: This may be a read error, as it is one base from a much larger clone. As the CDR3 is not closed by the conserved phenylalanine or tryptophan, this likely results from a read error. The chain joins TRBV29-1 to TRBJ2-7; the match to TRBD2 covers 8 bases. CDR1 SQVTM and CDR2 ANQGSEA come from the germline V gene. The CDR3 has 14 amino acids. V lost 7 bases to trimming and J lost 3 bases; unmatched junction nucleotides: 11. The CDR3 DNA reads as TGCAGCGGGTCGGGGGGGCAGGGTGTCTACGAGCAGTACATC. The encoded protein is CSGSGGQGVYEQYI.

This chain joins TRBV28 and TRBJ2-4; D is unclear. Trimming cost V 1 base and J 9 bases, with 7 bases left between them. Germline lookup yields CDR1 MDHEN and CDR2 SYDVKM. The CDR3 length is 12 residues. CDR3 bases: TGTGCCAGCAGTTTATTCGTGGGCATTCAGTACTTC. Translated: CASSLFVGIQYF. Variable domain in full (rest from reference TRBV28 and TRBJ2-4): DVKVTQSSRYLVKRTGEKVFLECVQDMDHENMFWYRQDPGLGLRLIYFSYDVKMKEKGDIPEGYSVSREKKERFSLILESASTNQTSMYLCASSLFVGIQYFGAGTRLSVL.

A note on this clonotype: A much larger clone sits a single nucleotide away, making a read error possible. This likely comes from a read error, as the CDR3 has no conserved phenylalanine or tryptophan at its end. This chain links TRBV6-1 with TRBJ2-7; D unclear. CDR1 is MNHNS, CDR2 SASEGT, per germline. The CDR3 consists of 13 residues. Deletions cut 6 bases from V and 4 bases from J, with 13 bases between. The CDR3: CASRLDGIYEQYS. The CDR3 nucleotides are TGTGCCAGCAGACTCGACGGTATTTACGAGCAGTACTCC.

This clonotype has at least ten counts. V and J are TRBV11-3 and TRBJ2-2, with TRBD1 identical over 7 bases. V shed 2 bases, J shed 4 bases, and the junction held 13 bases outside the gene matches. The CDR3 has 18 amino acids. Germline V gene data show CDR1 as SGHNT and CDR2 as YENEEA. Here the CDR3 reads CASSLSLSLAGGTGELFF. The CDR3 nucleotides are TGTGCCAGCAGCTTAAGTCTTTCTCTGGCAGGGGGCACCGGGGAGCTGTTTTTT.

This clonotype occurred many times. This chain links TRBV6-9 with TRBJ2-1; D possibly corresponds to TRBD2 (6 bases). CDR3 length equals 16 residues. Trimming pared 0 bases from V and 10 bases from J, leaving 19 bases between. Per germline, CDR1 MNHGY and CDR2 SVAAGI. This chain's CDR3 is CASSYSQGLGPPEQFF. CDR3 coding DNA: TGTGCCAGCAGTTATTCCCAGGGACTTGGACCGCCGGAGCAGTTCTTC.

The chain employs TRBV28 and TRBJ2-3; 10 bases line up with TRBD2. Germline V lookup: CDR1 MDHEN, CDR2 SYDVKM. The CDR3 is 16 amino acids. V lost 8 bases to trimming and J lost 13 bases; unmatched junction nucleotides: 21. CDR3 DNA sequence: TGTGCCAGCTCACTTAGCGGGAGGACTAGCACAGATACAGAGTATTTT. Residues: CASSLSGRTSTDTEYF.

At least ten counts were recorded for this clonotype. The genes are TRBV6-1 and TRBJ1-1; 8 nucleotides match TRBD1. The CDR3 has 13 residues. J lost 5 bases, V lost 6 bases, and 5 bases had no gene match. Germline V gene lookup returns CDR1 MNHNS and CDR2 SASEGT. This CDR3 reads CASSDRGVTEAFF. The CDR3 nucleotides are TGTGCCAGCAGCGACAGGGGCGTGACTGAAGCTTTCTTT.

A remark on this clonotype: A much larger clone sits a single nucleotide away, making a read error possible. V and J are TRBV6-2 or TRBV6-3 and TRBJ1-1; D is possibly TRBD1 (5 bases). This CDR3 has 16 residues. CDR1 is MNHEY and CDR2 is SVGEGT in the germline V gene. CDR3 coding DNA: TGTGCCAGCAGTTGGGACCGACAAACAATGAACACTGAAACTTTCTTT. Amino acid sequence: CASSWDRQTMNTETFF.

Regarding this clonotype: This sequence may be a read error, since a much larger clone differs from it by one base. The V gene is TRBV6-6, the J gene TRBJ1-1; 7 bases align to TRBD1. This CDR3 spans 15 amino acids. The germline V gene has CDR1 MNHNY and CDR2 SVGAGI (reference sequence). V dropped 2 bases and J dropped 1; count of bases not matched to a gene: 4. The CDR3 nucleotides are TGTGCCAGCAGTTACGCAGACAGGGCGAACACTGAAGCTTTCTTT. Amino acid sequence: CASSYADRANTEAFF.

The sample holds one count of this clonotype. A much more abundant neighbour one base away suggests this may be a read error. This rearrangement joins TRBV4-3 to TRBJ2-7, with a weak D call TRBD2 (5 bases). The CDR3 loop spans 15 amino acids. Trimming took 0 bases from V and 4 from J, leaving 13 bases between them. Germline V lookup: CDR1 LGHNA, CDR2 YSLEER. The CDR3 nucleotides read TGCGCCAGCAGCCAAGATATGGAGGCATCATACGAGCAGTACTTC. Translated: CASSQDMEASYEQYF.

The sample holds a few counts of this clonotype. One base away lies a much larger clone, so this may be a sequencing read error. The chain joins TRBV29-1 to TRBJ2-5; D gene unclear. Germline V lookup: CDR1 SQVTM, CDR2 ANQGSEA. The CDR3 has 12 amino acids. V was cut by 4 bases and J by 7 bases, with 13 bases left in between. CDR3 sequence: CSVGFSKGTQYF. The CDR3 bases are TGCAGCGTTGGGTTTAGTAAAGGGACCCAGTACTTC.

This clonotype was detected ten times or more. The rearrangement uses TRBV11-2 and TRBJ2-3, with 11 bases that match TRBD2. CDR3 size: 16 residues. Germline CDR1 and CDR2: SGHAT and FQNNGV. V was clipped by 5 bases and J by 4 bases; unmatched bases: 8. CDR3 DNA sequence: TGTGCCAGCAGCCCTGGACTAGCGGGTTTGGCAGATACGCAGTATTTT. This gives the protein CASSPGLAGLADTQYF.

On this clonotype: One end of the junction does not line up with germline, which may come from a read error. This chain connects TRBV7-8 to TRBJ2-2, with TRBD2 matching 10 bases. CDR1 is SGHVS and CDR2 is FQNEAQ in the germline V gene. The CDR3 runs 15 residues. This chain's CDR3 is CACRGTSGIAGELFF. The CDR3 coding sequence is TGTGCCTGCAGAGGCACTAGCGGGATCGCCGGGGAGCTGTTTTTT.

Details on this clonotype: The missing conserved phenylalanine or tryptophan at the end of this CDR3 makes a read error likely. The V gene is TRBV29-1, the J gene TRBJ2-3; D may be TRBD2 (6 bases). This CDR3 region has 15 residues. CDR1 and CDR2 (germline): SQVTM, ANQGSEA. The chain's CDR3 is CNVEGGAGITDTQYY. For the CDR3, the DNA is TGCAACGTTGAGGGCGGGGCCGGCATCACAGATACGCAGTATTAT.

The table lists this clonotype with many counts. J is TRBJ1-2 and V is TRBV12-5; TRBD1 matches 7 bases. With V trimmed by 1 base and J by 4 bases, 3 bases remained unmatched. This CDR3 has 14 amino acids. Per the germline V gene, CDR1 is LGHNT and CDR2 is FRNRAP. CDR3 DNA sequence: TGTGCTAGTGGTTTGGCTAGGACAGGCTATGGCTACACCTTC. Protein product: CASGLARTGYGYTF.

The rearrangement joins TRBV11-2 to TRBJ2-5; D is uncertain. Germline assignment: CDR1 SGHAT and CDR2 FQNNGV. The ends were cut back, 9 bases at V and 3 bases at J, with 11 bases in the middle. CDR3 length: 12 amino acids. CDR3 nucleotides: TGTGCCAGTATCCCAAATGAAGAGACCCAGTACTTC. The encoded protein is CASIPNEETQYF. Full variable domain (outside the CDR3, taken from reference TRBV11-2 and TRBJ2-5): EAGVAQSPRYKIIEKRQSVAFWCNPISGHATLYWYQQILGQGPKLLIQFQNNGVVDDSQLPKDRFSAERLKGVDSTLKIQPAKLEDSAVYLCASIPNEETQYFGPGTRLLVL.

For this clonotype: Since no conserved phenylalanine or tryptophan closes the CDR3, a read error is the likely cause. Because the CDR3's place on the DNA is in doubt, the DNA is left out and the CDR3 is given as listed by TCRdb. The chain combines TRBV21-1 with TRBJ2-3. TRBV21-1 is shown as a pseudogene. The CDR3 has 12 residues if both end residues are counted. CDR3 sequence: CARPITGDTQYL.

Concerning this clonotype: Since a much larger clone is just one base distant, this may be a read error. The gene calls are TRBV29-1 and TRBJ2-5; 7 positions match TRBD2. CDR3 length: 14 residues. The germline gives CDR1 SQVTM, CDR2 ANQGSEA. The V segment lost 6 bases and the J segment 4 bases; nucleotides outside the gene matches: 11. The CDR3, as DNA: TGCAGCGTCGCCTTAGGACTAGTGGGAGAGACCCAGTACTTC. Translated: CSVALGLVGETQYF.

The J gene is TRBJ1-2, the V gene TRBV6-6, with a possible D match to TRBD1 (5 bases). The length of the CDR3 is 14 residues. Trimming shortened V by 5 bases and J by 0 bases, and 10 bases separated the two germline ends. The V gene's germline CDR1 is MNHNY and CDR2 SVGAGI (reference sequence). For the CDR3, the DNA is TGTGCCAGCAGTACCGGGACCCCTAACTATGGCTACACCTTC. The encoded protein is CASSTGTPNYGYTF.

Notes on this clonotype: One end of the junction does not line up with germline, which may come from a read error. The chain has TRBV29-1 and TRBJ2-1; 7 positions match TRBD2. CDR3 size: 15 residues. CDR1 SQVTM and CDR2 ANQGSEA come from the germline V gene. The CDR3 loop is CSVVFPGGGGNEQFF. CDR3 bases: TGCAGTGTTGTCTTCCCGGGAGGAGGTGGGAATGAGCAGTTCTTC.

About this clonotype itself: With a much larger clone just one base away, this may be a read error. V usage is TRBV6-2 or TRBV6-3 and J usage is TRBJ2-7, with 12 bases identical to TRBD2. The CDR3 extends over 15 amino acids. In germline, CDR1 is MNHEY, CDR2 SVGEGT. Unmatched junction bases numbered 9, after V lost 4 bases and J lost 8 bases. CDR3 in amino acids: CASSSTSGRGSKQYF. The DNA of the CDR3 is TGTGCCAGCAGTTCGACTAGCGGGAGAGGGAGCAAGCAGTACTTC.

The CDR3, as DNA: TGTGCCAGCAGCCAACGCGGTCTCGCCGGGGAGCTGTTTTTT. This sequence encodes CASSQRGLAGELFF. The V call is TRBV14, the J call TRBJ2-2; no firm D call. CDR1 is SGHDN, CDR2 FVKESK, per germline. CDR3 size: 14 residues. The germline V and J ends were trimmed by 2 bases and 6 bases, with 10 bases remaining between them.

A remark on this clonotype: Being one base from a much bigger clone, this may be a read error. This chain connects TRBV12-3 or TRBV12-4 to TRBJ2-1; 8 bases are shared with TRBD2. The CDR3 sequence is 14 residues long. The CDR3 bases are TGTACCAGCAGACGCAGCGGGGGATACAATGAGCAGTTCTTC. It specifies CTSRRSGGYNEQFF.

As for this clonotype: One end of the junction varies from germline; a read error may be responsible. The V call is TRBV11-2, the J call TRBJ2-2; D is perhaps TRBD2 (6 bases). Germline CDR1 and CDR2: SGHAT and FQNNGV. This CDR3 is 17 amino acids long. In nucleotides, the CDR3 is TGTGCCAGCAGAAAAGGGGACTGGACGGCGAACATCGGGGAGCTCTTATTT. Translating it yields CASRKGDWTANIGELLF.

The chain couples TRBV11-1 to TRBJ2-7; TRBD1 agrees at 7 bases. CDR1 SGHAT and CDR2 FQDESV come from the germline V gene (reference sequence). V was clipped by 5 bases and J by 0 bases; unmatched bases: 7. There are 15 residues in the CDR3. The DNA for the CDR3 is TGTGCCAGCAGCCCAAAGACAGGGAGCTCCTACGAGCAGTACTTC. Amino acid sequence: CASSPKTGSSYEQYF. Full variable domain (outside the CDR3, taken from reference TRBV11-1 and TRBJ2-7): EAEVAQSPRYKITEKSQAVAFWCDPISGHATLYWYRQILGQGPELLVQFQDESVVDDSQLPKDRFSAERLKGVDSTLKIQPAELGDSAMYLCASSPKTGSSYEQYFGPGTRLTVT.

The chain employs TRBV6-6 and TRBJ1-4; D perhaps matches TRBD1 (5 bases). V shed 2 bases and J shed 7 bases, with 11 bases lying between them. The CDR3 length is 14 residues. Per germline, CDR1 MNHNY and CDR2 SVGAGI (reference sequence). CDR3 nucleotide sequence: TGTGCCAGCAGTTACGTGGGGGGGTGTGAAAAACTGTTTTTT. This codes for CASSYVGGCEKLFF.

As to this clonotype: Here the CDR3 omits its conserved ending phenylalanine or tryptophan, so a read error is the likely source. This CDR3 is CASSHTGDTEAFS. In nucleotides, the CDR3 is TGTGCCAGCAGCCACACAGGGGACACTGAAGCTTTCTCT. The rearrangement links TRBV11-1 to TRBJ1-1, with 7 bases fitting TRBD1. This CDR3 region has 13 residues. The germline V gene has CDR1 SGHAT and CDR2 FQDESV (reference sequence). V dropped 5 bases and J dropped 3; count of bases not matched to a gene: 3.